Below, 21 T cell receptor beta chains from the same sample are listed, as sequenced in a study of tumor-infiltrating lymphocytes in localized non-small cell lung cancer. Using immunoSEQ multiplex PCR, the repertoire was profiled, and TCRdb retains in-frame clones only, with some absent. The sample carries some 30,000 clones, approximately 83% recorded once. Sequenced input: lung tumor tissue. The receptors come from a human donor with non-small cell lung cancer.

J is TRBJ1-1 and V is TRBV2; TRBD1 agrees at 11 bases. The CDR3 sequence is 13 residues long. CDR1 and CDR2 from the germline V gene are SNHLY and FYNNEI. With V trimmed by 8 bases and J by 4 bases, 3 bases remained unmatched. CDR3 amino acids: CASGGTGGTEAFF. In DNA, the CDR3 is TGTGCCAGCGGGGGGACAGGGGGCACTGAAGCTTTCTTT.

This sequence joins TRBV9 and TRBJ2-1; a weak D match, TRBD2 (6 bases). The CDR3 contains 13 residues. V lost 5 bases, J lost 0 bases, and 6 bases lay in between. The V gene's germline CDR1 is SGDLS and CDR2 YYNGEE. The CDR3 spells CASSSGSYNEQFF. CDR3 coding DNA: TGTGCCAGCAGTAGCGGCTCCTACAATGAGCAGTTCTTC.

This rearrangement joins TRBV7-9 to TRBJ2-7, with D possibly TRBD2 on 6 matching bases. The germline V gene has CDR1 SEHNR and CDR2 FQNEAQ (reference sequence). The V and J ends lost 5 bases and 3 bases respectively, with 14 bases between them. The CDR3 consists of 14 residues. CDR3 in amino acids: CASSEASDVYEQYF. CDR3 DNA sequence: TGTGCCAGCAGCGAGGCTAGCGACGTCTACGAGCAGTACTTC.

The CDR3, as DNA: TGCAGTGAACAGGGTACCAATGAGCAGTTCTTC. Translation gives CSEQGTNEQFF. This rearrangement joins TRBV20-1 to TRBJ2-1; D may be TRBD1 (6 bases). The CDR3 runs 11 residues. Germline values: CDR1 DFQATT, CDR2 SNEGSKA (reference sequence). The V and J ends lost 7 bases and 6 bases respectively, with 10 bases between them.

As regards this clone: Other DNA sequences within the sample encode an identical CDR3. The chain joins TRBV6-4 to TRBJ1-2; 7 bases are shared with TRBD1. CDR3 length: 13 residues. Trimming cost V 3 bases and J 4 bases; bases outside gene matches: 2. Germline V gene sequence: CDR1 MRHNA, CDR2 SNTAGT. CDR3 amino acids: CASSEQGSYGYTF. The CDR3 nucleotides are TGTGCCAGCAGTGAACAGGGGTCCTATGGCTACACCTTC.

This rearrangement joins TRBV6-4 to TRBJ2-1; D might be TRBD2 (5 bases). The V end was cut by 5 bases, the J end by 6 bases, with 17 bases between. This CDR3 is built from 15 residues. Germline V CDR1 and CDR2: MRHNA, SNTAGT. This CDR3 reads CASSPLAGRANEQFF. The CDR3 region has the DNA TGTGCCAGCAGTCCACTGGCGGGCCGAGCCAATGAGCAGTTCTTC.

V usage is TRBV30 and J usage is TRBJ1-3; D is unresolved. CDR1 GTSNPN and CDR2 SVGIG come from the germline V gene (reference sequence). The CDR3 runs to 12 residues. V was trimmed by 4 bases and J by 3 bases, leaving 7 bases between them. The CDR3 DNA reads as TGTGCCTGGACAGACTATGGAAACACCATATATTTT. Amino acid sequence: CAWTDYGNTIYF.

This chain links TRBV30 with TRBJ2-3, with 8 bases aligning to TRBD2. There are 16 residues in the CDR3. J was trimmed by 3 bases and V by 3 bases; bases with no gene match: 11. In germline, CDR1 is GTSNPN, CDR2 SVGIG (reference sequence). As DNA, the CDR3 is TGTGCCTGGAGCCAAGGGGCTAGCGGGCGGACAGATACGCAGTATTTT. This encodes CAWSQGASGRTDTQYF.

This chain connects TRBV30 to TRBJ2-3; 7 nucleotides agree with TRBD1. Germline V gives CDR1 GTSNPN, CDR2 SVGIG (reference sequence). The length of the CDR3 is 13 residues. V lost 2 bases to trimming and J lost 11 bases; unmatched junction nucleotides: 10. This CDR3 reads CAWSISRQGGQYF. As DNA, the CDR3 is TGTGCCTGGAGTATCTCACGACAGGGTGGGCAGTATTTT.

Comment on this clone: Germline is not matched at one junction end, which may reflect a read error. The CDR3 sequence: CAISNGQNTEAFF. The CDR3 DNA sequence: TGTGCCATCTCTAATGGACAGAACACTGAGGCTTTCTTT. The chain joins TRBV10-3 to TRBJ1-1; weak D call: TRBD1 (6 bases). The CDR3 length is 13 residues. CDR1 is ENHRY and CDR2 is SYGVKD in the germline V gene.

This clone showed up just once. The chain has TRBV28 and TRBJ1-5; 12 bases fit TRBD1. V was clipped by 6 bases and J by 16 bases; unmatched bases: 13. The CDR3 totals 14 residues. CDR1 is MDHEN, CDR2 SYDVKM, per germline. CDR3 coding DNA: TGTGCCAGCAGACCGGGACAGGGGGCGCGGGACGGTCATTTT. Protein: CASRPGQGARDGHF.

The chain has TRBV4-3 and TRBJ2-7; tentatively, D is TRBD2 (5 bases). The CDR3 spans 15 residues. Germline assignment: CDR1 LGHNA and CDR2 YSLEER. V lost 4 bases and J lost 0, with 13 bases in between. The CDR3 is CASSLDYTSSYEQYF. CDR3 nucleotide sequence: TGCGCCAGCAGCCTAGACTACACAAGCTCCTACGAGCAGTACTTC.

This clone was seen a handful of times. The V and J genes are TRBV27 and TRBJ2-2, with a tentative D call TRBD1 (6 bases). V lost 0 bases and J lost 1, with 15 bases in between. Germline CDR1 is MNHEY and CDR2 is SMNVEV (reference sequence). The CDR3 is made up of 18 amino acids. The CDR3 loop is CASSLSRGWAVNTGELFF. The CDR3 nucleotides read TGTGCCAGCAGTTTATCGAGGGGGTGGGCAGTGAACACCGGGGAGCTGTTTTTT.

The chain recombines TRBV2 with TRBJ2-2, with D tentatively TRBD2 (5 bases). The CDR3 is made up of 15 amino acids. Trimming took 2 bases from V and 7 from J, leaving 14 bases between them. The germline gives CDR1 SNHLY, CDR2 FYNNEI. Here the CDR3 DNA reads TGTGCCAGCAGTGAAAGAGACCCAGCGGACGGGGAGCTGTTTTTT. It codes for CASSERDPADGELFF.

This clone was found a few times. V and J are TRBV4-2 and TRBJ1-2; D gene uncertain. The V gene lost 0 bases and the J gene lost 5 bases, with 10 bases spanning the gap. The CDR3 is made up of 14 amino acids. Per the germline V gene, CDR1 is LGHNA and CDR2 is YNFKEQ. CDR3 bases: TGTGCCAGCAGCCAAGATTGGCCGGCGTATGGCTACACCTTC. It codes for CASSQDWPAYGYTF.

This rearrangement joins TRBV25-1 to TRBJ2-7; no firm D call. V lost 2 bases and J lost 4, with 3 bases in between. The germline gives CDR1 MGHDK, CDR2 SYGVNS. The CDR3 contains 11 residues. CDR3 region: CASSEEYEQYF. The CDR3 DNA reads as TGTGCCAGCAGTGAAGAATACGAGCAGTACTTC.

The chain joins TRBV9 to TRBJ1-1, with 7 bases aligning to TRBD1. Per the germline V gene, CDR1 is SGDLS and CDR2 is YYNGEE. J was trimmed by 4 bases and V by 3 bases; bases with no gene match: 9. The CDR3 sequence is 15 residues long. The CDR3 nucleotides are TGTGCCAGCAGCGCACCGACAGGGACCATCACTGAAGCTTTCTTT. It is translated as CASSAPTGTITEAFF.

This clone was counted a single time. V gene TRBV11-2 combines with J gene TRBJ1-2; 8 positions match TRBD1. The germline CDR1 and CDR2 sequences are SGHAT and FQNNGV. The junction had 5 bases not matched to a gene; V was cut back by 5 bases and J by 3 bases. This CDR3 contains 14 residues. The CDR3 spells CASSPGQGHYGYTF. The CDR3, as DNA: TGTGCCAGCAGCCCAGGACAGGGCCACTATGGCTACACCTTC.

CDR3 in amino acids: CASSLGGPFSPLHF. In nucleotides, the CDR3 is TGTGCCAGCAGCTTGGGAGGCCCATTCTCGCCCCTCCACTTT. The rearrangement uses TRBV5-4 and TRBJ1-6; D remains ambiguous. In germline, CDR1 is SGHNT, CDR2 YYREEE (reference sequence). V was trimmed by 0 bases and J by 13 bases, leaving 14 bases between them. This CDR3 is built from 14 residues.

The chain uses TRBV4-2 and TRBJ2-7; TRBD2 matches 10 bases. J lost 0 bases, V lost 0 bases, and 2 bases had no gene match. Germline loops: CDR1 LGHNA, CDR2 YNFKEQ. The CDR3 runs to 16 residues. CDR3: CASSQEASGSSYEQYF. The CDR3 nucleotides are TGTGCCAGCAGCCAAGAGGCTAGCGGGAGCTCCTACGAGCAGTACTTC.

The rearrangement links TRBV4-2 to TRBJ2-7, with 9 nucleotides matching TRBD2. The CDR3 contains 15 residues. The germline gives CDR1 LGHNA, CDR2 YNFKEQ. J was trimmed by 4 bases and V by 4 bases; bases with no gene match: 8. Here the CDR3 reads CASSPPGLASYEQYF. The CDR3 bases are TGTGCCAGCAGCCCTCCGGGACTAGCCTCTTACGAGCAGTACTTC.